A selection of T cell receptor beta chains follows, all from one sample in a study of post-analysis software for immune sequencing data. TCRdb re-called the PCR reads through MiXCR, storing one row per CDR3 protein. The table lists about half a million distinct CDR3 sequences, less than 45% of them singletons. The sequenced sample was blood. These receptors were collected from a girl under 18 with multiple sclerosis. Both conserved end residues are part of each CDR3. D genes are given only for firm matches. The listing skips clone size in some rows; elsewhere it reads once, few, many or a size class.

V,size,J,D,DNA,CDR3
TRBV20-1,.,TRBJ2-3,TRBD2,TGCAGTGCTATAGGGCCCAGCGGGAGAGCAGATACGCAGTATTTT,CSAIGPSGRADTQYF
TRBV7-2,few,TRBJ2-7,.,TGTGCCAGCAGCTTAGGGGTTGGGGCGCCCTACGAGCAGTACTTC,CASSLGVGAPYEQYF
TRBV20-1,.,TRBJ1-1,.,TGCAGTGCTAAAAGGCCAAGTTTGAACACTGAAGCTTTCTTT,CSAKRPSLNTEAFF
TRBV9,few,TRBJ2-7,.,TGTGCCAGCAGCGCCAGCCTATCAAGGCGCGAGCAGTACTTC,CASSASLSRREQYF
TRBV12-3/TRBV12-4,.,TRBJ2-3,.,TGTGCCAGCTCCGCGAGGGTCCCAGATACGCAGTATTTT,CASSARVPDTQYF
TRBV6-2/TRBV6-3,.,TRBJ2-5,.,TGTGCCAGCAGTTACTCGCGGAGGGAGCAGTACTTC,CASSYSRREQYF
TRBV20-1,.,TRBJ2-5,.,TGCAGTGCTAGAGATCAGGGTCGAGAGACCCAGTACTTC,CSARDQGRETQYF
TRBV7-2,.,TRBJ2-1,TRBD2,TGCGCCAGCAGCTCCCGCCGGGGACTAGCGGGAGGTCATGAGCAGTTCTTC,CASSSRRGLAGGHEQFF
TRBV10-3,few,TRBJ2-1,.,TGTGCCATTGGGTTAAAGGGTCAAGGTCCAAATGAGCAGTTCTTC,CAIGLKGQGPNEQFF
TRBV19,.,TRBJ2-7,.,TGTGCCAGTAGTCCGGCAGGGCGCTACGAGCAGTACTTC,CASSPAGRYEQYF
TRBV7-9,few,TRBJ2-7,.,TGTGCCAGCAGCCCCTTAGCGGACAGGACGAGCTCCTACGAGCAGTACTTC,CASSPLADRTSSYEQYF
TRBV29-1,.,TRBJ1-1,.,TGCAGCGGAGGACGGGCGAACACTGAAGCTTTCTTT,CSGGRANTEAFF
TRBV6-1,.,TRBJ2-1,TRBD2,TGTGCCAGCAGCGAGTCCCTAGCGGGAGGGCTCGGGTCCTACAATGAGCAGTTCTTC,CASSESLAGGLGSYNEQFF
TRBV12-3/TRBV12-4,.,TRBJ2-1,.,TGTGCCAGCAGTTTAACGGGGCTATCTCTGTCGGAAGCCCGGTTCAATGAGCAGTTCTTC,CASSLTGLSLSEARFNEQFF
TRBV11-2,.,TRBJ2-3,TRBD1,TGTGCCAGCAGCTTAGGAGGCTACCACGTAATCCGGGACAGGCCCCAAGATACGCAGTATTTT,CASSLGGYHVIRDRPQDTQYF
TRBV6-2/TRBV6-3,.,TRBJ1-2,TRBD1,TGTGCCAGCAGTTACGTGGGCGACAGGGGAGATGGCTACACCTTC,CASSYVGDRGDGYTF
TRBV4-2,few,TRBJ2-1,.,TGTGCCAGCAGCCAAGATTGGGCGGATGAGCAGTTCTTC,CASSQDWADEQFF
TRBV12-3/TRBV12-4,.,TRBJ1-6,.,TGTGCCAGCAGTTTACCTGATTATAATTCACCCCTCCACTTT,CASSLPDYNSPLHF
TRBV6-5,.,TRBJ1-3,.,TGTGCCAGCAGTCGCGACCTTTCTGGAAACACCATATATTTT,CASSRDLSGNTIYF
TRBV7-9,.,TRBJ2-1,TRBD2,TGTGCCGGATCGCGGGAGGGGTCGTACAATGAGCAGTTCTTC,CAGSREGSYNEQFF
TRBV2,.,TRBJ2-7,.,TGTGCCAGCAGTGTTTACGGACAATTATCCGAGCAGTACTTC,CASSVYGQLSEQYF
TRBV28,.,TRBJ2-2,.,TGTGCCAGCCTCTGGAACACCGGGGAGCTGTTTTTT,CASLWNTGELFF
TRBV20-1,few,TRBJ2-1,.,TGCAGTGCCAATTCAGGGTTGGACTTAAAGGCCAACAATGAGCAGTTCTTC,CSANSGLDLKANNEQFF
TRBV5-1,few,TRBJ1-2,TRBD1,TGCGCCAGCAGCTTGGGGGACAGAAGCTATGGCTACACCTTC,CASSLGDRSYGYTF
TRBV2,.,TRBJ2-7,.,TGTGCCAGCCTACCCCCGGTGGGGATTTACGAGCAGTACTTC,CASLPPVGIYEQYF
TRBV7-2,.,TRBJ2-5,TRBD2,TGTGCCAGCAGCGGAACGGCGGGAGGGCTACAAGAGACCCAGTACTTC,CASSGTAGGLQETQYF
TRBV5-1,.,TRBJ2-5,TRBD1,TGCGCCAGCAGCTTGGCCTCGGACAGGGTTCAAGAGACCCAGTACTTC,CASSLASDRVQETQYF
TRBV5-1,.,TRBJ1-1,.,TGCGCCAGCAGCGTCGGCAGGGCTATGAACACTGAAGCTTTCTTT,CASSVGRAMNTEAFF
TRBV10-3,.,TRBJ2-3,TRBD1,TGTGCCAACAGCCGGGACAGGGACGGTGGGACAGATACGCAGTATTTT,CANSRDRDGGTDTQYF
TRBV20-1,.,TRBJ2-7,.,TGCAGTGCTAGGGGTGGCGGGTCTTTCCTCTCCTACGAGCAGTACTTC,CSARGGGSFLSYEQYF
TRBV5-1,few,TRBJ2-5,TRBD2,TGCGCCAGCAAGAGTAGCGGGGAAAGAGAGACCCAGTACTTC,CASKSSGERETQYF
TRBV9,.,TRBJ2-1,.,TGTGCCAGCAGCGTAGAGCCCCAGCGGCAGAGCTCCTACAATGAGCAGTTCTTC,CASSVEPQRQSSYNEQFF
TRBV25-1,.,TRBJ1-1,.,TGTGCCAGCAGGGGGCCGGGCCGCAACACTGAAGCTTTCTTT,CASRGPGRNTEAFF
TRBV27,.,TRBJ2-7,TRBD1,TGTGCCAGCAGTCCATGGGGGACAGGGGGCCACTACGAGCAGTACTTC,CASSPWGTGGHYEQYF
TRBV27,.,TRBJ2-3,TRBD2,TGTGCCAGCAGCCCCCTGGGCGGGGGGCTCACAGATACGCAGTATTTT,CASSPLGGGLTDTQYF
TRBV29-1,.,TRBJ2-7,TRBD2,TGCAGCGTTGAATTAGCGGGAGGGCGGAGGGAGCAGTACTTC,CSVELAGGRREQYF
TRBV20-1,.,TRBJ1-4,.,TGCAGTGTAAGGGAGGTGGCGACAACTAATGAAAAACTGTTTTTT,CSVREVATTNEKLFF
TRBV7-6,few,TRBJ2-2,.,TGTGCCAGCAGCTTAGACGTAGGAGTCAGATTCGGGGAGCTGTTTTTT,CASSLDVGVRFGELFF
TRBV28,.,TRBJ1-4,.,TGTGCCAGCAGTCCCACCTACCGGGACAAGGGGGAAAAACTGTTTTTT,CASSPTYRDKGEKLFF
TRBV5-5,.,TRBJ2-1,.,TGTGCCAGCAGCTTGTATGCCATTGATGAGCAGTTCTTC,CASSLYAIDEQFF
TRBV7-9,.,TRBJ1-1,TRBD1,TGTGCCAGCAGCTTGGCCGGGACAGGGGCCATGAACACTGAAGCTTTCTTT,CASSLAGTGAMNTEAFF
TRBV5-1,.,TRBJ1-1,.,TGCGCCAGCAGCCTCCCCCTGGCGAACACTGAAGCTTTCTTT,CASSLPLANTEAFF
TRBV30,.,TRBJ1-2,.,TGTGCCTGGATGGCGGGACCGGGCTGCACCTTC,CAWMAGPGCTF
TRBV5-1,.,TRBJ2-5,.,TGCGCCAGCAGCCCAAGGACAGACCCTGGGGGAGAGACCCAGTACTTC,CASSPRTDPGGETQYF
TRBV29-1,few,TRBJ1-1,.,TGCAGCGTTGCCCCCCTCATGAACACTGAAGCTTTCTTT,CSVAPLMNTEAFF
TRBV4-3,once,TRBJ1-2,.,TGCGCCAGCAGCCAATTCTCGGGGGACGGCTACACCTTC,CASSQFSGDGYTF
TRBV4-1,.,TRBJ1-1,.,TGCGCCAGCAGCCAAGATCCGGCCTTGAACACTGAAGCTTTCTTT,CASSQDPALNTEAFF
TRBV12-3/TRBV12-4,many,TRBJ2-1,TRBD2,TGTGCCAGCAGGGGACTAGCGGGAGCTTATGAGCAGTTCTTC,CASRGLAGAYEQFF
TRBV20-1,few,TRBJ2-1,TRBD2,TGCAGTGCTCCATCCGGGAGGGAGCAGTTCTTC,CSAPSGREQFF
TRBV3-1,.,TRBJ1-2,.,TGTGCCAGCAGCCAAGACAGGATCTATGGCTACATCTTC,CASSQDRIYGYIF
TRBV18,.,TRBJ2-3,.,TGTGCCAGCTCACGAGGGGCCAGGTCAGATACGCAGTATTTT,CASSRGARSDTQYF
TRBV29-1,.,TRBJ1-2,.,TGCAGCGTTAGGACAGATTACTATGGCTACACCTTC,CSVRTDYYGYTF
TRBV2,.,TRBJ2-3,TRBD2,TGTGCCAGCAGGGGGGGACTAGCGGGAGATACGCAGTATTTT,CASRGGLAGDTQYF
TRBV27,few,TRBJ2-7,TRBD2,TGTGCCAGCAGTTGGACCGGGACTAGCGGGAGAAGTTCCTACAATGAGCAGTACTTC,CASSWTGTSGRSSYNEQYF